This entry lists 23 T cell receptor beta chains sequenced from one sample in a study of Ad26.COV2.S vaccination and SARS-CoV-2 variants. The treatment: 19 received Ad26.COV2.S at low or high dose, single or two shots; five or six received placebo; per-sample allocation not given. Samples came from day 63 after the first vaccine or placebo injection. Measured with immunoSEQ multiplex PCR; TCRdb has only the in-frame clones, and not every one. The data hold roughly 680,000 clones, with around 90% observed a single time. Sequenced here: peripheral blood, sampled in a trial of Ad26.COV2.S vaccine versus placebo. These receptors all stem from a person between 18 and 59 years old who received the Ad26.COV2.S COVID-19 vaccine or a placebo.

This rearrangement joins TRBV2 to TRBJ2-1, with 10 positions matching TRBD2. Losses at the gene ends were 6 bases for V and 9 bases for J; bases not matched to a gene: 11. The germline gives CDR1 SNHLY, CDR2 FYNNEI. The CDR3 is 15 amino acids. The CDR3 DNA reads TGTGCCAGCAGAATACTAGCGGGGCAACGTAGTGAGCAGTTCTTC. Its translation is CASRILAGQRSEQFF. Filled out from reference TRBV2 and TRBJ2-1, the complete variable domain reads EPEVTQTPSHQVTQMGQEVILRCVPISNHLYFYWYRQILGQKVEFLVSFYNNEISEKSEIFDDQFSVERPDGSNFTLKIRSTKLEDSAMYFCASRILAGQRSEQFFGPGTRLTVL.

The CDR3 reads CASSQEVTYNTGELFF. The DNA for the CDR3 is TGTGCCAGCAGCCAAGAAGTGACCTATAACACCGGGGAGCTGTTTTTT. The rearrangement links TRBV4-2 to TRBJ2-2; D gene ambiguous. The germline V gene encodes CDR1 LGHNA and CDR2 YNFKEQ. V lost 0 bases to trimming and J lost 2 bases, with 10 bases between them. This CDR3 comprises 16 residues.

Only one count was recorded for this clone. The chain combines TRBV27 with TRBJ1-2; D uncertain. CDR1 is MNHEY and CDR2 is SMNVEV in the germline V gene (reference sequence). The germline V and J ends were trimmed by 2 bases and 0 bases, with 7 bases remaining between them. The CDR3 covers 14 residues. The CDR3 DNA reads TGTGCCAGCAGTTTAAATGGTGCTAACTATGGCTACACCTTC. Its translation is CASSLNGANYGYTF.

The chain uses TRBV10-3 and TRBJ1-1, with a weak D call TRBD1 (6 bases). CDR3 length equals 14 residues. CDR1 is ENHRY, CDR2 SYGVKD, per germline. The V gene lost 10 bases and the J gene lost 10 bases, with 25 bases spanning the gap. CDR3 DNA: TGTGCCAGCTACACAGGGCCCAGTCTGTTGGTAGCTTTCTTT. Protein sequence: CASYTGPSLLVAFF.

The genes are TRBV2 and TRBJ2-5; TRBD2 aligns across 7 bases. Germline assignment: CDR1 SNHLY and CDR2 FYNNEI. The CDR3 has 14 residues. The trim removed 6 bases at V and 4 bases at J, leaving 8 bases unmatched. This chain's CDR3 is CASSYEGGRETQYF. Here the CDR3 DNA reads TGTGCCAGCAGCTACGAGGGCGGGAGAGAGACCCAGTACTTC.

The chain couples TRBV19 to TRBJ2-1, with 7 bases matching TRBD1. The junction had 9 bases not matched to a gene; V was cut back by 4 bases and J by 0 bases. Per the germline V gene, CDR1 is LNHDA and CDR2 is SQIVND (reference sequence). The CDR3 is 17 amino acids. The CDR3 is CASSKLSNRGSYNEQFF. The CDR3 nucleotides are TGTGCCAGTAGTAAATTATCGAACAGGGGCTCCTACAATGAGCAGTTCTTC. Variable domain in full (rest from reference TRBV19 and TRBJ2-1): DGGITQSPKYLFRKEGQNVTLSCEQNLNHDAMYWYRQDPGQGLRLIYYSQIVNDFQKGDIAEGYSVSREKKESFPLTVTSAQKNPTAFYLCASSKLSNRGSYNEQFFGPGTRLTVL.

The count of this clone is one. The chain carries TRBV18 and TRBJ2-5; no reliable D call. The V end was cut by 1 base, the J end by 5 bases, with 8 bases between. Germline V gene lookup returns CDR1 KGHSH and CDR2 LQKENI. The CDR3 loop spans 13 amino acids. CDR3 amino acids: CASSPRVRETQYF. The DNA for the CDR3 is TGTGCCAGCTCACCACGGGTTAGGGAGACCCAGTACTTC.

This chain joins TRBV6-1 and TRBJ2-7; 10 positions match TRBD2. V was clipped by 4 bases and J by 0 bases; unmatched bases: 12. Germline V CDR1 and CDR2: MNHNS, SASEGT. The CDR3 extends over 18 amino acids. CDR3: CASSALRSSGRYSYEQYF. CDR3 nucleotides: TGTGCCAGCAGTGCCCTTCGGTCTAGCGGGAGATACTCCTACGAGCAGTACTTC.

As concerns this clone: Other DNA sequences in the same sample also yield this CDR3. This chain joins TRBV6-5 and TRBJ2-1, with TRBD2 matching over 7 bases. The CDR3 is made up of 12 amino acids. The V and J ends lost 0 bases and 10 bases, in that order; junction bases with no gene match: 0. Germline CDR1 is MNHEY and CDR2 is SVGAGI. For the CDR3, the DNA is TGTGCCAGCAGTTACTCCGGGGGGGAGCAGTTCTTC. This codes for CASSYSGGEQFF.

As concerns this clone: Other DNA sequences of this sample code for an identical CDR3. This rearrangement joins TRBV12-3 or TRBV12-4 to TRBJ1-2; D gene unclear. This CDR3 has 11 residues. Trimming removed 3 bases from V and 7 bases from J, with 6 bases in between. CDR3 in DNA: TGTGCCAGCAGTTTGCGTGGTGGCTACACCTTC. Protein product: CASSLRGGYTF.

This clone was picked up one time. This sequence joins TRBV19 and TRBJ2-3; 10 bases match TRBD2. The J segment lost 2 bases and the V segment lost 5 bases, leaving 10 bases of the junction unmatched. Germline values: CDR1 LNHDA, CDR2 SQIVND (reference sequence). This CDR3 comprises 17 residues. The CDR3 coding sequence is TGTGCCAGTAGTTCGAGAGGACTAGCGGATTCCACAGATACGCAGTATTTT. Translating gives CASSSRGLADSTDTQYF.

The V gene is TRBV18, the J gene TRBJ2-7; 7 bases match TRBD2. The germline gives CDR1 KGHSH, CDR2 LQKENI. This CDR3 spans 13 amino acids. V was pared by 1 base and J by 4 bases, with 1 base of the junction left unmatched. The DNA for the CDR3 is TGTGCCAGCTCACCACGGGGGGGGTACGAGCAGTACTTC. Amino acid sequence: CASSPRGGYEQYF.

J is TRBJ2-2 and V is TRBV5-1; TRBD1 aligns across 10 bases. V trimming: 5 bases; J trimming: 4 bases; junction bases outside the gene matches: 2. This CDR3 is built from 14 residues. Per germline, CDR1 SGHRS and CDR2 YFSETQ. CDR3 in amino acids: CASRTGGTTGELFF. The CDR3 DNA is TGCGCCAGCAGGACAGGGGGCACCACCGGGGAGCTGTTTTTT.

This clone has a handful of counts. This chain connects TRBV11-2 to TRBJ2-2; D is unclear. Germline V gene sequence: CDR1 SGHAT, CDR2 FQNNGV. This CDR3 is 12 amino acids long. Trimming cost V 1 base and J 6 bases, with 3 bases left between them. The CDR3 is CASSLVAGELFF. CDR3 DNA: TGTGCCAGCAGCTTAGTGGCCGGGGAGCTGTTTTTT.

This clone came up many times. The chain has TRBV25-1 and TRBJ2-3, with D perhaps TRBD2 (6 bases). Germline V gene sequence: CDR1 MGHDK, CDR2 SYGVNS. Trimming left V 7 bases short and J 4 bases short, with 12 bases between. The CDR3 loop spans 13 amino acids. DNA for the CDR3: TGTGCCAGCACTTCACCGGGAGCAGATACGCAGTATTTT. This encodes CASTSPGADTQYF.

The chain is built from TRBV7-9 and TRBJ1-4; D possibly corresponds to TRBD1 (5 bases). The CDR3 covers 15 residues. The ends were cut back, 8 bases at V and 7 bases at J, with 20 bases in the middle. Germline V gene sequence: CDR1 SEHNR, CDR2 FQNEAQ (reference sequence). Here the CDR3 DNA reads TGTGCCAGCGGGGCTACGTGGGCAGGCGGTGAAAAACTGTTTTTT. Its protein product is CASGATWAGGEKLFF.

This clone came up a few times. This chain links TRBV5-1 with TRBJ2-2; no clear D. CDR1 and CDR2 (germline): SGHRS, YFSETQ. The germline V and J ends were trimmed by 4 bases and 2 bases, with 6 bases remaining between them. This CDR3 contains 13 residues. CDR3 nucleotides: TGCGCCAGCAGCCCTATTAACACCGGGGAGCTGTTTTTT. This sequence encodes CASSPINTGELFF.

CDR3: CASSPGTYGYTF. The CDR3 nucleotides are TGTGCCAGCAGCCCAGGGACCTATGGCTACACCTTC. V usage is TRBV6-5 and J usage is TRBJ1-2; a possible D gene is TRBD1 (5 bases). The CDR3 has 12 residues. Germline CDR1 is MNHEY and CDR2 is SVGAGI. Trimming removed 6 bases from V and 4 bases from J, with 9 bases in between.

This chain uses TRBV5-1 with TRBJ1-2; D is perhaps TRBD1 (6 bases). The CDR3 spans 17 residues. V lost 0 bases and J lost 3, with 18 bases in between. Germline V gives CDR1 SGHRS, CDR2 YFSETQ. The CDR3 here is CASSLGPSGGRDYGYTF. CDR3 coding DNA: TGCGCCAGCAGCTTGGGACCTAGCGGGGGGCGCGACTATGGCTACACCTTC. Full variable domain (outside the CDR3, taken from reference TRBV5-1 and TRBJ1-2): KAGVTQTPRYLIKTRGQQVTLSCSPISGHRSVSWYQQTPGQGLQFLFEYFSETQRNKGNFPGRFSGRQFSNSRSEMNVSTLELGDSALYLCASSLGPSGGRDYGYTFGSGTRLTVV.

This chain connects TRBV4-3 to TRBJ2-1; 14 nucleotides line up with TRBD2. The CDR3 covers 18 residues. Germline values: CDR1 LGHNA, CDR2 YSLEER. After removal of 4 bases from V and 5 bases from J, the junction contained 10 bases not matched to a gene. The CDR3 coding sequence is TGCGCCAGCAGCCGACTAGCGGGGGGGCTTTTATCCCACAATGAGCAGTTCTTC. Its translation is CASSRLAGGLLSHNEQFF.

The V call is TRBV19, the J call TRBJ1-1; D gene unclear. Trimming shortened V by 1 base and J by 0 bases, and 6 bases separated the two germline ends. The CDR3 runs to 14 residues. Germline V lookup: CDR1 LNHDA, CDR2 SQIVND (reference sequence). CDR3 in DNA: TGTGCCAGTAGTATAGCGGTATTGAACACTGAAGCTTTCTTT. Translation gives CASSIAVLNTEAFF. The full variable domain, rest sourced from reference TRBV19 and TRBJ1-1, is DGGITQSPKYLFRKEGQNVTLSCEQNLNHDAMYWYRQDPGQGLRLIYYSQIVNDFQKGDIAEGYSVSREKKESFPLTVTSAQKNPTAFYLCASSIAVLNTEAFFGQGTRLTVV.

J is TRBJ2-1 and V is TRBV30; possible D gene TRBD2, 6 bases. CDR1 and CDR2 (germline): GTSNPN, SVGIG (reference sequence). The CDR3 has 17 residues. V dropped 2 bases and J dropped 4 bases, with 21 bases sitting between them. Here the CDR3 reads CAWSSGGLRRTYNEQFF. The DNA for the CDR3 is TGTGCCTGGAGTTCTGGAGGGTTACGGAGGACGTACAATGAGCAGTTCTTC.

The genes are TRBV7-9 and TRBJ2-3; 8 bases match TRBD2. Germline V gene sequence: CDR1 SEHNR, CDR2 FQNEAQ (reference sequence). V shed 4 bases, J shed 2 bases, and the junction held 8 bases outside the gene matches. The CDR3 covers 16 residues. The CDR3 is CASSWFSGATTDTQYF. The CDR3, as DNA: TGTGCCAGCAGCTGGTTTAGCGGGGCGACCACAGATACGCAGTATTTT.